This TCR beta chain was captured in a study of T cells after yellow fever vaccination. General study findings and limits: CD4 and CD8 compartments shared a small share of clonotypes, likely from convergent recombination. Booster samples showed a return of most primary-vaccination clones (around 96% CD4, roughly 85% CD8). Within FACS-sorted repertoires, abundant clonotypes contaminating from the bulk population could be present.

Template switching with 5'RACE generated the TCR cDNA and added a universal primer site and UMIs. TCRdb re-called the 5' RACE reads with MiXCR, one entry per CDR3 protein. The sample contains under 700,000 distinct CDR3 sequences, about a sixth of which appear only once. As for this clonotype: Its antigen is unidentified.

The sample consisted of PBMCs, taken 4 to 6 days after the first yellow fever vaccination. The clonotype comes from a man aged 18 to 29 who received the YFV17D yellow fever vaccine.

The DNA for the CDR3 is TGTGCCAGCGGGTATAGTAGGACGCAGTATTTT. Translation gives CASGYSRTQYF. V usage is TRBV12-3 or TRBV12-4 and J usage is TRBJ2-3; the D is unclear. The germline V and J ends were trimmed by 8 bases and 9 bases, with 12 bases remaining between them. The CDR3 has 11 residues.